This TCR beta chain is from a study of T cells in Graves' hyperthyroidism and ophthalmopathy. The CDR3 sequence is 15 residues long. With 5 bases clipped from V and 5 bases from J, the junction kept 10 bases outside the gene matches. Germline V CDR1 and CDR2: MNHEY, SMNVEV (reference sequence). Amplification yielded TCR beta CDR3 regions, with RNA transcripts as the source. The TCR CDR3 first-round RT-PCR relied on the HTBI primer set. TCRdb passed the multiplex PCR reads through MiXCR, listing each CDR3 protein once. The sample includes 640,000 or so distinct CDR3 sequences, 14% of them seen just once. There are many counts of this clonotype.

The V call is TRBV27, the J call TRBJ2-5; TRBD2 aligns across 8 bases. Sequenced sample: blood. The clonotype originates from a woman younger than 35 with Graves' ophthalmopathy. This CDR3 reads CASSKRERGLETQYF. In DNA, the CDR3 is TGTGCCAGCAGTAAGCGGGAGCGAGGATTGGAGACCCAGTACTTC.